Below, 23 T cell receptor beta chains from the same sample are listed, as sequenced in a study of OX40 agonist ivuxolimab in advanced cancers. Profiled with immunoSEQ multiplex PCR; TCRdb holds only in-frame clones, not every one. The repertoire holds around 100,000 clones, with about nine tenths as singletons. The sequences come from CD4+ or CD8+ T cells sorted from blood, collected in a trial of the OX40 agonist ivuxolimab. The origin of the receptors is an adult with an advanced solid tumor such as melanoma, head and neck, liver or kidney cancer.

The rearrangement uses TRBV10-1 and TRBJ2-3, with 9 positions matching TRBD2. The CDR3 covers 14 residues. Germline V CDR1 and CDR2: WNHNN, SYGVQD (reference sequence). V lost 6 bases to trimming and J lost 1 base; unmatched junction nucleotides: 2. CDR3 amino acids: CASSLAGGTDTQYF. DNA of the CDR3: TGCGCCAGCAGCTTAGCGGGAGGCACAGATACGCAGTATTTT.

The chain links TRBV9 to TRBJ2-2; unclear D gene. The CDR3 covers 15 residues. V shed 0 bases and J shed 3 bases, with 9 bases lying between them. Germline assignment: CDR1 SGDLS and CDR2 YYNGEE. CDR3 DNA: TGTGCCAGCAGCGTAGATTCTCGCTACACCGGGGAGCTGTTTTTT. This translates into CASSVDSRYTGELFF. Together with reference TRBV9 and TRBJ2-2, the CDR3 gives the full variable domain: DSGVTQTPKHLITATGQRVTLRCSPRSGDLSVYWYQQSLDQGLQFLIQYYNGEERAKGNILERFSAQQFPDLHSELNLSSLELGDSALYFCASSVDSRYTGELFFGEGSRLTVL.

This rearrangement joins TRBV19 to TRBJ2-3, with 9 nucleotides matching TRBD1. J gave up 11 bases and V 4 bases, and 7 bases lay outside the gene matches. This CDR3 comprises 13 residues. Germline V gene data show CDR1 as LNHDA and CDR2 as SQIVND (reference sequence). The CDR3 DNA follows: TGTGCCAGTAGTACAAACAGGGGGCAGTTGCAGTATTTT. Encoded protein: CASSTNRGQLQYF.

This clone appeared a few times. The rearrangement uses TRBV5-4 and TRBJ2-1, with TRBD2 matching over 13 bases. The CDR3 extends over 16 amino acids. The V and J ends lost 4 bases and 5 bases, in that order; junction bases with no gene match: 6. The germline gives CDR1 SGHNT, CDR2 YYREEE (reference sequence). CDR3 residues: CASSPTSGGPHNEQFF. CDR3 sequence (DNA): TGTGCCAGCAGCCCGACTAGCGGGGGGCCTCACAATGAGCAGTTCTTC.

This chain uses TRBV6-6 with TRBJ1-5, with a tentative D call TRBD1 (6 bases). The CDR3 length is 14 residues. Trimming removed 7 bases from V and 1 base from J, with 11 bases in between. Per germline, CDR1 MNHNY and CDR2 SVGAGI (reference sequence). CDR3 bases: TGTGCCAGCACATGGACAGCAAGCAATCAGCCCCAGCATTTT. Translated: CASTWTASNQPQHF.

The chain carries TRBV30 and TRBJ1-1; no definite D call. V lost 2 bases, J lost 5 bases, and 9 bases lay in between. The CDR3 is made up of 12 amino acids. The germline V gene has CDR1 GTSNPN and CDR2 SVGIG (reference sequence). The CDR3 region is CAWSPGSTEAFF. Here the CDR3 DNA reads TGTGCCTGGAGTCCGGGAAGTACTGAAGCTTTCTTT.

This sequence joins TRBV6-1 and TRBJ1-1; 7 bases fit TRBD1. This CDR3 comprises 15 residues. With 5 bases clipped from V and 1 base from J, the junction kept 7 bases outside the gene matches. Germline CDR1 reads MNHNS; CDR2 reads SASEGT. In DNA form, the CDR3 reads TGTGCCAGCAGTAGAGTGGACAGGCGGAACACTGAAGCTTTCTTT. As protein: CASSRVDRRNTEAFF.

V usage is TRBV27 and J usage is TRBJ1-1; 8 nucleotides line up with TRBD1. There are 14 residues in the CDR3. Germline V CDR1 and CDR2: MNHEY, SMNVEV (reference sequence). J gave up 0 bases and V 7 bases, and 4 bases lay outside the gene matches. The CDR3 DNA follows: TGTGCCAGCACGACAGGGGCCATGAACACTGAAGCTTTCTTT. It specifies CASTTGAMNTEAFF.

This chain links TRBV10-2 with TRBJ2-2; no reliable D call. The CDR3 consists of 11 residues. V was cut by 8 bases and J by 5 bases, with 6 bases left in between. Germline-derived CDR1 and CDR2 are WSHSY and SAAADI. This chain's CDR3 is CASLYTGELFF. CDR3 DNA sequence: TGCGCCAGCCTTTATACCGGGGAGCTGTTTTTT.

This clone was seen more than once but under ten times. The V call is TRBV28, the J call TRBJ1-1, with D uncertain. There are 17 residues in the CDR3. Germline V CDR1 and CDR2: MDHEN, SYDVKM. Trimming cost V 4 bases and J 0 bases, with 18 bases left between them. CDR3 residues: CASSSPWRPTLNTEAFF. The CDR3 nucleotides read TGTGCCAGCAGTTCCCCCTGGAGGCCTACTTTGAACACTGAAGCTTTCTTT.

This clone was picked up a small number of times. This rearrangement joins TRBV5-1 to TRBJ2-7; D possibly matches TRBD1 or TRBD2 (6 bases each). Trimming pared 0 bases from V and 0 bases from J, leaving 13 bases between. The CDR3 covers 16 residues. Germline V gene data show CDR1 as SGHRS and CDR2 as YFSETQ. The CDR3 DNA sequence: TGCGCCAGCAGCTTGGGCGGGACACACAGCTCCTACGAGCAGTACTTC. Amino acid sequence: CASSLGGTHSSYEQYF.

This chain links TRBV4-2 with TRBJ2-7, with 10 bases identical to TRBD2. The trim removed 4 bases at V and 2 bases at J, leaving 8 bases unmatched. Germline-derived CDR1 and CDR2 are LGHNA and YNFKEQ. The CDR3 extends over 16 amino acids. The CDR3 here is CASSPRTSGTTYEQYF. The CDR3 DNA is TGTGCCAGCAGCCCCCGGACTAGCGGAACCACCTACGAGCAGTACTTC.

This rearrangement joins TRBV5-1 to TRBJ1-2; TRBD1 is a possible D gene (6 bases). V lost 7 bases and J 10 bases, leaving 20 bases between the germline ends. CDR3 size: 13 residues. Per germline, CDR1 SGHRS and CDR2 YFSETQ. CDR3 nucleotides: TGCGCCAGCCTAGGACAGCCGGGGAGTTACTACACCTTC. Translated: CASLGQPGSYYTF.

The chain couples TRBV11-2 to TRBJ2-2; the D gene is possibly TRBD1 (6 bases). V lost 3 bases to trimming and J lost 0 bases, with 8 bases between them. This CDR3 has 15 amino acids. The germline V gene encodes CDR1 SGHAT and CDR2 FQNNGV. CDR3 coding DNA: TGTGCCAGCAGCTTTGGGACAACGAACACCGGGGAGCTGTTTTTT. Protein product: CASSFGTTNTGELFF.

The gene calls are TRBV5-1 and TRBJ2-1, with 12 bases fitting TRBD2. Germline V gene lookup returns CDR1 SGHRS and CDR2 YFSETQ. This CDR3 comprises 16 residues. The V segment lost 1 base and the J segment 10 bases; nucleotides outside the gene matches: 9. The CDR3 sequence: CASSLTSGRITLEQFF. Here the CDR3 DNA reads TGCGCCAGCAGCTTGACTAGCGGGAGGATTACCCTCGAGCAGTTCTTC.

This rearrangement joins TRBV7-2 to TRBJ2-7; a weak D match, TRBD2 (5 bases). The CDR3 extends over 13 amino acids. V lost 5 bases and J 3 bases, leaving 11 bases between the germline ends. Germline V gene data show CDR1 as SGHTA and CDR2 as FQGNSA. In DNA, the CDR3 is TGTGCCAGCAGCCCAGGACTGTTCTACGAGCAGTACTTC. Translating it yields CASSPGLFYEQYF.

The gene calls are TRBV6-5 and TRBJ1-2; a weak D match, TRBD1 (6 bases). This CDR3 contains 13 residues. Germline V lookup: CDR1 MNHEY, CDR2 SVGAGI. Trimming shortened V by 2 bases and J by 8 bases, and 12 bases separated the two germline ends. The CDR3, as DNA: TGTGCCAGCAGTTACGGCCAGGGGCTCGGCTACACCTTC. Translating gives CASSYGQGLGYTF.

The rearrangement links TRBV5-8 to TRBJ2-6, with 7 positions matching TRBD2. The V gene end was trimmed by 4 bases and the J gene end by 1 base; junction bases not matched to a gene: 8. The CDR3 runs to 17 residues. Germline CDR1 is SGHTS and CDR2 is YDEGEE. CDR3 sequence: CASSMDMRGSGANVLTF. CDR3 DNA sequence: TGTGCCAGCAGCATGGACATGCGGGGGTCTGGGGCCAACGTCCTGACTTTC.

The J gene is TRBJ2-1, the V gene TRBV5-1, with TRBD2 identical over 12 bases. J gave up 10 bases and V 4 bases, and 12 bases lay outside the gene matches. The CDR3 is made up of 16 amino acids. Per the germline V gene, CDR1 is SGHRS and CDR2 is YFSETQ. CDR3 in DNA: TGCGCCAGCAGCCCACGGACGACTAGCGGGGGCCGAGAGCAGTTCTTC. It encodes CASSPRTTSGGREQFF.

The CDR3 is CASSVGRDNTDTQYF. In DNA form, the CDR3 reads TGTGCCAGCAGCGTGGGGCGGGACAACACAGATACGCAGTATTTT. This chain connects TRBV9 to TRBJ2-3; D tentatively fits TRBD1 or TRBD2 (6 bases each). The germline gives CDR1 SGDLS, CDR2 YYNGEE. With 2 bases removed from V and 2 bases from J, the gap between germline ends came to 12 bases. The CDR3 spans 15 residues.

The CDR3: CASKSRQRDSPLHF. The DNA of the CDR3 is TGTGCCAGTAAAAGTCGACAGAGGGATTCACCCCTCCACTTT. The J gene is TRBJ1-6, the V gene TRBV19; perhaps TRBD1 as D (5 bases). V shed 7 bases and J shed 8 bases, with 15 bases lying between them. This CDR3 contains 14 residues. Germline CDR1 LNHDA, CDR2 SQIVND (reference sequence).

The CDR3 DNA reads as TGTGCCAGCAGCCTAGGGACAGGCGTGAACACTGAAGCTTTCTTT. Amino acid sequence: CASSLGTGVNTEAFF. The rearrangement links TRBV6-1 to TRBJ1-1; 8 nucleotides agree with TRBD1. There are 15 residues in the CDR3. The ends lost 6 bases at V and 0 bases at J; junction bases unmatched: 6. Germline V gene data show CDR1 as MNHNS and CDR2 as SASEGT.

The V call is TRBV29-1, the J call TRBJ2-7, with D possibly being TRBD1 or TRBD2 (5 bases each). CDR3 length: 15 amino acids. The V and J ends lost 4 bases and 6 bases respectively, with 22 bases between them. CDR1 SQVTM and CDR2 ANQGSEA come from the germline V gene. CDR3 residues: CSVVPAPGTAGEQYF. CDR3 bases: TGCAGCGTTGTTCCGGCCCCCGGGACCGCGGGCGAGCAGTACTTC.